This T cell receptor beta chain was retrieved from a study of blood T cells in healthy people across ages. Findings and caveats of the study: It was held that the diversity estimates obtained from one million T cells were underestimates.

Then a second PCR, running roughly 6 to 11 cycles, was carried out with a sample-barcoded 5' primer and a J-beta primer mix. Each CDR3 protein is one row after TCRdb ran MiXCR on the 5' RACE reads. The sample consists of 1.6 million or so distinct CDR3 sequences, around 35% of them appearing once. Note on this clonotype: Its antigen is unidentified.

CDR1 PRHDT and CDR2 FYEKMQ come from the germline V gene (reference sequence). V lost 2 bases to trimming and J lost 5 bases; unmatched junction nucleotides: 9. This CDR3 has 16 residues. Sample: blood. The source of this sequence is a woman aged 25 to 45 in good health. This chain uses TRBV13 with TRBJ2-3; 8 bases map to TRBD2. The CDR3 region has the DNA TGTGCCAGCAGCTTACGGGGGGGAAGTTTAGAAGATACGCAGTATTTT. It translates to CASSLRGGSLEDTQYF. The full variable domain, completed using reference TRBV13 and TRBJ2-3, is AAGVIQSPRHLIKEKRETATLKCYPIPRHDTVYWYQQGPGQDPQFLISFYEKMQSDKGSIPDRFSAQQFSDYHSELNMSSLELGDSALYFCASSLRGGSLEDTQYFGPGTRLTVL.